These T cell receptor beta chains were read from a single sample in a study of T cells in Graves' hyperthyroidism and ophthalmopathy. Each CDR3 protein gets one entry after TCRdb re-called the multiplex PCR reads with MiXCR. This sample has some 770,000 distinct CDR3 sequences, with 16% found just once. Specimen: blood. The receptor set was obtained from a man aged 18 to 29 with Graves' hyperthyroidism. CDR3s include the opening cysteine and the closing phenylalanine or tryptophan. D genes are given only for firm matches. Some rows have no size entry. The others give once, few or many, or a class for an expanded clone.

j_call cdr3_length v_call clone_size d_call cdr3_nt cdr3_aa
TRBJ2-4 15 TRBV30 few . TGTGCCGGGAAGGGGGGGGGGATCCCCAAAAACATTCAGTACTTC CAGKGGGIPKNIQYF
TRBJ2-1 14 TRBV6-5 many . TGTGCCAGCAGTTACGGGGCACCTTACAATGAGCAGTTCTTC CASSYGAPYNEQFF
TRBJ1-2 18 TRBV4-1 few . TGCGCCAGCAGCCCCCGCGGGGGGGCGACCCTCTCTAACTATGGCTACACCTTC CASSPRGGATLSNYGYTF
TRBJ2-1 11 TRBV6-6 few . TGTGCCAGCAGTTACTCCCAGAAACAGTTCTTC CASSYSQKQFF
TRBJ2-7 14 TRBV28 many . TGTGCCAGCAGATACACGAGGGACGGCTACGAGCAGTACTTC CASRYTRDGYEQYF
TRBJ2-2 16 TRBV20-1 . TRBD2 TGCAGTGCTAGCCTAGCGGGAGGGCCAGGGACCGGGGAGCTGTTTTTT CSASLAGGPGTGELFF
TRBJ2-4 15 TRBV20-1 . . TGCAGTGCTAGAGTGGCGGGACTAGCCAAAAACATTCAGTACTTC CSARVAGLAKNIQYF
TRBJ2-1 14 TRBV6-2/TRBV6-3 . TRBD1 TGTGCCAGCAGTTACCGGGTCGACAGGGTAGAGCAGTTCTTC CASSYRVDRVEQFF
TRBJ2-4 15 TRBV6-1 . . TGTGCCAGCAGTGATTGGACAGTAGCCAAAAACATTCAGTACTTC CASSDWTVAKNIQYF
TRBJ1-1 14 TRBV19 few . TGTGCCAGTACCCTAGACGGTGGAAGGACTGAAGCTTTCTTT CASTLDGGRTEAFF
TRBJ1-1 13 TRBV6-5 . . TGTGCCAGCAGTTACTCGCGGGAGGCTGAAGCTTTCTTT CASSYSREAEAFF